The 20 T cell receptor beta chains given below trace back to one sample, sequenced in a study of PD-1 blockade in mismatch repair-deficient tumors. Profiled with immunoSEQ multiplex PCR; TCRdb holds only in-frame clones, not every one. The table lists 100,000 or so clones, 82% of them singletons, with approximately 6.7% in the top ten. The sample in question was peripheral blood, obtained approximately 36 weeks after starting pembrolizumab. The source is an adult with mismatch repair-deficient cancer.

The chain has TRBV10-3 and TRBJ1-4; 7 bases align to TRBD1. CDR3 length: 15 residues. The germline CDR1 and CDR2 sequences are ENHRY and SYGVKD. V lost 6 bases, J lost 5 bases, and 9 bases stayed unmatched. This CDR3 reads CAIRSGTDKNEKLFF. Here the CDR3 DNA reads TGTGCCATCAGATCCGGGACAGACAAAAATGAAAAACTGTTTTTT.

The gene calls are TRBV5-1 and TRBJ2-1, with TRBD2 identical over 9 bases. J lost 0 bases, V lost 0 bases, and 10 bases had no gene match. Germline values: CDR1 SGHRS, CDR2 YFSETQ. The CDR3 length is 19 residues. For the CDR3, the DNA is TGCGCCAGCAGCTTGGGTTGGGGTAGCGGGGGAAGCTCCTACAATGAGCAGTTCTTC. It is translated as CASSLGWGSGGSSYNEQFF.

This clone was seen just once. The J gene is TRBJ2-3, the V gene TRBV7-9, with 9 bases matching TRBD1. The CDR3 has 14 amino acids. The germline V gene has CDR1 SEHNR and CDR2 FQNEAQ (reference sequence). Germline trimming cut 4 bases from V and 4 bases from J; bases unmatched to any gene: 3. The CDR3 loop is CASSSDRGADTQYF. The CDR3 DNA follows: TGTGCCAGCAGCTCGGACAGGGGCGCAGATACGCAGTATTTT.

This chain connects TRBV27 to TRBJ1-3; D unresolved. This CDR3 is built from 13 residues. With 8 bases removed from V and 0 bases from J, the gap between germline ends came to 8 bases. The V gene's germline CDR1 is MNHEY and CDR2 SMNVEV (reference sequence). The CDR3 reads CASAQNSGNTIYF. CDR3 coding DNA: TGTGCCAGCGCCCAGAACTCTGGAAACACCATATATTTT.

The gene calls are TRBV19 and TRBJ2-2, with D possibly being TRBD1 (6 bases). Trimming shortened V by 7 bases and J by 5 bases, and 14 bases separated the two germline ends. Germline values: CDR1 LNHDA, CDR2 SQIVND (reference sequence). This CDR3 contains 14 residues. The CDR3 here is CASTAGAGTGELFF. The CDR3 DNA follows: TGTGCCAGTACCGCAGGGGCTGGTACCGGGGAGCTGTTTTTT.

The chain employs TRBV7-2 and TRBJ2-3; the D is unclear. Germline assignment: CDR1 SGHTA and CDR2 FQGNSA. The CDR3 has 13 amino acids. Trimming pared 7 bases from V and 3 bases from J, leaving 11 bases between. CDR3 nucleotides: TGTGCCAGCACTCCACAGATAACAGATACGCAGTATTTT. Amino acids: CASTPQITDTQYF.

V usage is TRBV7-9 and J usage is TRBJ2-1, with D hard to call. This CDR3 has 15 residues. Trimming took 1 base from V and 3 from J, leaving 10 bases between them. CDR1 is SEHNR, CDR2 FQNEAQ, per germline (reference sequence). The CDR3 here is CASSLGDWSYNEQFF. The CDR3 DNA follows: TGTGCCAGCAGCTTAGGTGACTGGAGCTACAATGAGCAGTTCTTC.

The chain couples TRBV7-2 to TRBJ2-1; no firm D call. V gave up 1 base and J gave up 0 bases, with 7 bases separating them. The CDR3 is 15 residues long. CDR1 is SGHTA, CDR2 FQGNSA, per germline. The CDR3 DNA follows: TGTGCCAGCAGCTTAGGTGGCGTCTCCTACAATGAGCAGTTCTTC. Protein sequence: CASSLGGVSYNEQFF.

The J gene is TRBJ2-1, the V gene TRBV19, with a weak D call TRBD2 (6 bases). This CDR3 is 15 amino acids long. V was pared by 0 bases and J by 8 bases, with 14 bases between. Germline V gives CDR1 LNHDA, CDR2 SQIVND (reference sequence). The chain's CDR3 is CASSIDVTRVYEQFF. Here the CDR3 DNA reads TGTGCCAGTAGTATAGATGTGACTAGGGTCTATGAGCAGTTCTTC.

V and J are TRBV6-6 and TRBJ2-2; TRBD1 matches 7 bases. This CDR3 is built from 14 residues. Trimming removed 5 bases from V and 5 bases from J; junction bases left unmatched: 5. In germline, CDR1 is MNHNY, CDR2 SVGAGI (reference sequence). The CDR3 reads CASSTTGATGELFF. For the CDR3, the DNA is TGTGCCAGCAGTACCACAGGGGCAACCGGGGAGCTGTTTTTT.

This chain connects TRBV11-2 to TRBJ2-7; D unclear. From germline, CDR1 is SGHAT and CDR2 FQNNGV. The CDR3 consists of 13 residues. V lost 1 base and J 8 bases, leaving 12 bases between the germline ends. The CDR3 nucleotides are TGTGCCAGCAGCTTAGGGGAAGGGATCAAGCAGTACTTC. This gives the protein CASSLGEGIKQYF.

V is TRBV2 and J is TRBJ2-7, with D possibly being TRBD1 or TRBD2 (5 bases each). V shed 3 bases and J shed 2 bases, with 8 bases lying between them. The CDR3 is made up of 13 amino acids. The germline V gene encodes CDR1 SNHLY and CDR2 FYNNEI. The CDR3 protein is CASSDPGPYEQYF. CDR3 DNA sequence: TGTGCCAGCAGTGACCCGGGACCCTACGAGCAGTACTTC.

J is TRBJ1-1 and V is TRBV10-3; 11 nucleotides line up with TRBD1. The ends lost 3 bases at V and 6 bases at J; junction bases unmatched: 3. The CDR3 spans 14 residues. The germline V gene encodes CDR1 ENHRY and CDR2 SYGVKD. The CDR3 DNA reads TGTGCCATCAGTGACCGGGACAGGGGGGCTGAAGCTTTCTTT. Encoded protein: CAISDRDRGAEAFF.

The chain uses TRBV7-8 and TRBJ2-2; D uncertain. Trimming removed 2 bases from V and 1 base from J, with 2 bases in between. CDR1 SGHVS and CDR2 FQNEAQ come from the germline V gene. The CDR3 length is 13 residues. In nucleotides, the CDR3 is TGTGCCAGCAGCTTAAAGAACACCGGGGAGCTGTTTTTT. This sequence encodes CASSLKNTGELFF.

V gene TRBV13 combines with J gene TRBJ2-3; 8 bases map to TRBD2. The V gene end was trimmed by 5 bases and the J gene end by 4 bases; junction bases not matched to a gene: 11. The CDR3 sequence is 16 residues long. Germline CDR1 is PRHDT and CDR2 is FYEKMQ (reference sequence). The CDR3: CASSRTSGRVADTQYF. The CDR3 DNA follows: TGTGCCAGCAGCCGGACAAGCGGGAGAGTTGCAGATACGCAGTATTTT.

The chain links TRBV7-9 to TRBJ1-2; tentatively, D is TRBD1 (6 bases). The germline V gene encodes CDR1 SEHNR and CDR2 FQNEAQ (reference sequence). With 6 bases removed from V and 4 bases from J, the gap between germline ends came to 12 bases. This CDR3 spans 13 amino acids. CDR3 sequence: CASSFGQPYGYTF. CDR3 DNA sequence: TGTGCCAGCAGTTTCGGACAGCCCTATGGCTACACCTTC.

The CDR3 protein is CASRPHKESTEAFF. The DNA for the CDR3 is TGTGCCAGCAGACCTCACAAAGAGAGCACTGAAGCTTTCTTT. The chain uses TRBV27 and TRBJ1-1; D remains ambiguous. Germline loops: CDR1 MNHEY, CDR2 SMNVEV (reference sequence). Trimming cost V 6 bases and J 4 bases, with 15 bases left between them. The CDR3 loop spans 14 amino acids.

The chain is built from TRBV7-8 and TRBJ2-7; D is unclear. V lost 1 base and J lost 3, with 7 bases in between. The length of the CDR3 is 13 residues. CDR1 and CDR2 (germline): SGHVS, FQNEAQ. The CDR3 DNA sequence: TGTGCCAGCAGCTTAGGGTCTTTCTACGAGCAGTACTTC. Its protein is CASSLGSFYEQYF.

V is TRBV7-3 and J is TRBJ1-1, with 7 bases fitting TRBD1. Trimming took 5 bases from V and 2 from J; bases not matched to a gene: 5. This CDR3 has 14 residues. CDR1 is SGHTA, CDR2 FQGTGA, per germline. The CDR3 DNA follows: TGTGCCAGCAGCGTAGGACAGGCCAACACTGAAGCTTTCTTT. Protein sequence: CASSVGQANTEAFF.

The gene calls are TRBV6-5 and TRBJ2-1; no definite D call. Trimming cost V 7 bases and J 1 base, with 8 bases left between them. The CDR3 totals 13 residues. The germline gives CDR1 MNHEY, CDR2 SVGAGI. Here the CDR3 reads CASMAGSYNEQFF. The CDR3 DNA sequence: TGTGCCAGCATGGCAGGTTCCTACAATGAGCAGTTCTTC.